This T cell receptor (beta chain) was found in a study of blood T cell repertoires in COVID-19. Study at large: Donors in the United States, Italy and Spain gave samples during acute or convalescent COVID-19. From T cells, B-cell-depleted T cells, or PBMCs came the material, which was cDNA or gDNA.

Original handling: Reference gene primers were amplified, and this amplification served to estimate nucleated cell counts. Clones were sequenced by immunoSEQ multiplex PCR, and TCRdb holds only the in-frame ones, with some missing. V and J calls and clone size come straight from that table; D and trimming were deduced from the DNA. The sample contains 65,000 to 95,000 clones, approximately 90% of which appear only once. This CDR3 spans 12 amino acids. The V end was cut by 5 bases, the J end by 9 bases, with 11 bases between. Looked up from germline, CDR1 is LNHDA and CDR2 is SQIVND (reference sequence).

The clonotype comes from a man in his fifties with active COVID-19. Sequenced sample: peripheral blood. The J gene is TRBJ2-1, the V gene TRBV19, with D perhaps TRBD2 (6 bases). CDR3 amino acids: CASSQAGPEQFF. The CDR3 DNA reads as TGTGCCAGTAGTCAGGCGGGGCCTGAGCAGTTCTTC.